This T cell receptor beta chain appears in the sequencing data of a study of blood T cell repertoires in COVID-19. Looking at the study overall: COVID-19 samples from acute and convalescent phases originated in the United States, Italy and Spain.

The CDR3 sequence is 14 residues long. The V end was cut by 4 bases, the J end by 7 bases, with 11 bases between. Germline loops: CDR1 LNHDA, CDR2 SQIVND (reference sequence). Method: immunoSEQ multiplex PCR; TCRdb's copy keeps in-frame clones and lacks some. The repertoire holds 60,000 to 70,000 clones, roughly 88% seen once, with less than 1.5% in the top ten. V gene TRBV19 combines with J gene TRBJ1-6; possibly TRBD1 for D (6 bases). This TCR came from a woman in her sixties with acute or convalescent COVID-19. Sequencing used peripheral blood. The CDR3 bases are TGTGCCAGTAGTACAGGACAGCCCAATTCACCCCTCCACTTT. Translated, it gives CASSTGQPNSPLHF.